This TCR beta chain stems from a study of blood T cells in healthy people across ages. Study findings and constraints: It was the long-lived donors that had more naive CD4+ cells and higher diversity than aged donors.

The use of a sample-barcoded 5' primer and a J-beta primer mix characterized a second PCR of about 7 to 12 cycles. At least 3 million CDR3-containing paired-end reads were obtained per sample. TCRdb independently ran MiXCR on the 5' RACE reads; one entry per CDR3 protein. The table shows approximately 1,000,000 distinct CDR3 sequences, with approximately 38% occurring only once. The V end was cut by 3 bases, the J end by 1 base, with 9 bases between. CDR3 length equals 15 residues. The germline CDR1 and CDR2 sequences are LGHNA and YSLEER. This clonotype was detected only a few times. What it binds is not known.

The V and J genes are TRBV4-3 and TRBJ1-4; the D gene is possibly TRBD1 (5 bases). This TCR was sampled from a man in his late teens or twenties in good health. Sequencing was performed on blood. This CDR3 is CASSQGVLTNEKLFF. In DNA, the CDR3 is TGCGCCAGCAGCCAGGGGGTCTTAACTAATGAAAAACTGTTTTTT.